Listed below are T cell receptor beta chains from one sample, sequenced in a study of T cells after yellow fever vaccination. TCRdb reanalysed the 5' RACE reads using MiXCR and keeps one entry per CDR3 protein. The data contain about 73,000 distinct CDR3 sequences, approximately 7.5% of them singletons. Sequences were derived from CD8+ T cells sorted from PBMCs, sampled on the day of the yellow fever booster vaccination. The source of these receptors is a man in his thirties or forties who received the YFV17D yellow fever vaccine. Each CDR3 is given with its conserved first and last residue. The D gene is left open where the match is weak. The listing skips clone size in some rows; elsewhere it reads once, few, many or a size class.

v_call: TRBV15; j_call: TRBJ1-4; clone_size: few; d_call: -; cdr3_nt: TGTGCCACCAGCAGAGACGGGGATACTAATGAAAAACTGTTTTTT; cdr3_aa: CATSRDGDTNEKLFF
v_call: TRBV7-6; j_call: TRBJ2-2; clone_size: many; d_call: -; cdr3_nt: TGTGCCAGCAGCTTAGAGGGGTTGGACACCGGGGAGCTGTTTTTT; cdr3_aa: CASSLEGLDTGELFF
v_call: TRBV12-3/TRBV12-4; j_call: TRBJ2-5; clone_size: -; d_call: TRBD2; cdr3_nt: TGTGCCAGCGAAGGACTAGCGGGAGGGAAAGAGACCCAGTACTTC; cdr3_aa: CASEGLAGGKETQYF
v_call: TRBV12-3/TRBV12-4; j_call: TRBJ1-2; clone_size: -; d_call: TRBD1; cdr3_nt: TGTGCCAGCAGACTGACAGGGCACTATGGCTACACCTTC; cdr3_aa: CASRLTGHYGYTF
v_call: TRBV27; j_call: TRBJ1-6; clone_size: few; d_call: -; cdr3_nt: TGTGCCAGCAGACCCTCCGGGGCGGGGGTTTACAATTCACCCCTCCACTTT; cdr3_aa: CASRPSGAGVYNSPLHF
v_call: TRBV7-9; j_call: TRBJ2-5; clone_size: few; d_call: -; cdr3_nt: TGTGCCAGCAGCTCCCCACAACGGGCCCGGGAAGAGACCCAGTACTTC; cdr3_aa: CASSSPQRAREETQYF
v_call: TRBV2; j_call: TRBJ2-1; clone_size: -; d_call: -; cdr3_nt: TGTGCCAGCAGGGGGGGCGGCAACTCCTACAATGAGCAGTTCTTC; cdr3_aa: CASRGGGNSYNEQFF
v_call: TRBV20-1; j_call: TRBJ1-5; clone_size: few; d_call: -; cdr3_nt: TGCAGTGCTAGAGATCCAGGGACACGGAGCAATCAGCCCCAGCATTTT; cdr3_aa: CSARDPGTRSNQPQHF
v_call: TRBV7-2; j_call: TRBJ2-7; clone_size: -; d_call: -; cdr3_nt: TGTGCCAGCAGCTTAGCCGGCGATTTCTACGAGCAGTACTTC; cdr3_aa: CASSLAGDFYEQYF
v_call: TRBV20-1; j_call: TRBJ2-3; clone_size: -; d_call: TRBD2; cdr3_nt: TGCAGTGCTTCCCGGGGGGGAACGGGAGATACGCAGTATTTT; cdr3_aa: CSASRGGTGDTQYF
v_call: TRBV15; j_call: TRBJ2-3; clone_size: many; d_call: TRBD2; cdr3_nt: TGTGCCACCAGCAGAGGGACTAGCGGACGGACAGATACGCAGTATTTT; cdr3_aa: CATSRGTSGRTDTQYF
v_call: TRBV2; j_call: TRBJ2-7; clone_size: many; d_call: TRBD1; cdr3_nt: TGTGCCAGCATGGGGACAGGGGATCCAAGCTCCTACGAGCAGTACTTC; cdr3_aa: CASMGTGDPSSYEQYF
v_call: TRBV10-2; j_call: TRBJ2-1; clone_size: many; d_call: TRBD1; cdr3_nt: TGCGCCAGCATGAAGACAGGGGGGGAAAAGTACGATGAGCAGTTCTTC; cdr3_aa: CASMKTGGEKYDEQFF
v_call: TRBV7-9; j_call: TRBJ2-7; clone_size: -; d_call: -; cdr3_nt: TGTGCCAGCAGCTTAGCACAGAACTACGAGCAGTACTTC; cdr3_aa: CASSLAQNYEQYF
v_call: TRBV7-2; j_call: TRBJ1-3; clone_size: -; d_call: -; cdr3_nt: TGTGCCAGCACCCTCGCGGGATCTGGAAACACCATATATTTT; cdr3_aa: CASTLAGSGNTIYF
v_call: TRBV6-5; j_call: TRBJ2-1; clone_size: many; d_call: -; cdr3_nt: TGTGCCAGCAGTCCGACTAGGGAGCATGAGCAGTTCTTC; cdr3_aa: CASSPTREHEQFF
v_call: TRBV6-2/TRBV6-3; j_call: TRBJ2-3; clone_size: -; d_call: TRBD2; cdr3_nt: TGTGCCAGCAGTTACGCGGGAGGTTATGCAGATACGCAGTATTTT; cdr3_aa: CASSYAGGYADTQYF
v_call: TRBV4-3; j_call: TRBJ2-2; clone_size: few; d_call: -; cdr3_nt: TGCGCCAGCACCACGGGCTACGCGAACACCGGGGAGCTGTTTTTT; cdr3_aa: CASTTGYANTGELFF
v_call: TRBV5-4; j_call: TRBJ2-7; clone_size: few; d_call: TRBD1; cdr3_nt: TGTGCCAGCACCAAGGACAGGGCCTACGAGCAGTACTTC; cdr3_aa: CASTKDRAYEQYF
v_call: TRBV29-1; j_call: TRBJ2-1; clone_size: -; d_call: -; cdr3_nt: TGCAGCGTTGTGTGGGGGAGTGGGGGCAATGAGCAGTTCTTC; cdr3_aa: CSVVWGSGGNEQFF
v_call: TRBV7-2; j_call: TRBJ2-7; clone_size: -; d_call: -; cdr3_nt: TGTGCCAGCAGCGCAGGGCTCCCCTGCGAGCAGTACTTC; cdr3_aa: CASSAGLPCEQYF
v_call: TRBV2; j_call: TRBJ2-3; clone_size: -; d_call: TRBD1; cdr3_nt: TGTGCCAGCCCCGGGGGAACAGGGGGCGTTTTACCCACCACAGATACGCAGTATTTT; cdr3_aa: CASPGGTGGVLPTTDTQYF
v_call: TRBV9; j_call: TRBJ2-5; clone_size: few; d_call: -; cdr3_nt: TGTGCCAGCAGCGACCCGGGGCGGGTCTTACAAGAGACCCAGTACTTC; cdr3_aa: CASSDPGRVLQETQYF
v_call: TRBV27; j_call: TRBJ2-3; clone_size: -; d_call: TRBD1; cdr3_nt: TGTGCCAGCAGTTTATCCGGGACAGGGCCCACAGATACGCAGTATTTT; cdr3_aa: CASSLSGTGPTDTQYF
v_call: TRBV10-2; j_call: TRBJ2-7; clone_size: -; d_call: -; cdr3_nt: TGCGCCAGTCCCAAACCAGCGCGCCGAGTTTGGGAGCAGTACTTC; cdr3_aa: CASPKPARRVWEQYF
v_call: TRBV7-9; j_call: TRBJ1-3; clone_size: few; d_call: -; cdr3_nt: TGTGCCAGCAGCTCGCCGGCCGACGGGGTGGACACCATATATTTT; cdr3_aa: CASSSPADGVDTIYF
v_call: TRBV20-1; j_call: TRBJ2-1; clone_size: few; d_call: -; cdr3_nt: TGCAGTGCTCGGCCGACCAGCTCCTACAATGAGCAGTTCTTC; cdr3_aa: CSARPTSSYNEQFF
v_call: TRBV7-6; j_call: TRBJ2-1; clone_size: many; d_call: -; cdr3_nt: TGTGCCAGCAGCTTCCTTTTAACTAGCTCCTACAATGAGCAGTTCTTC; cdr3_aa: CASSFLLTSSYNEQFF
v_call: TRBV20-1; j_call: TRBJ2-4; clone_size: -; d_call: -; cdr3_nt: TGCAGTGCATCCGGGATGAACATTCAGTACTTC; cdr3_aa: CSASGMNIQYF
v_call: TRBV12-3/TRBV12-4; j_call: TRBJ2-5; clone_size: few; d_call: -; cdr3_nt: TGTGCCAGCAGTTTGTCAGAGGAAGAGACCCAGTACTTC; cdr3_aa: CASSLSEEETQYF
v_call: TRBV20-1; j_call: TRBJ1-1; clone_size: -; d_call: -; cdr3_nt: TGCAGTGCTAGAGATTCGGGGCTAGAGACTGAAGCTTTCTTT; cdr3_aa: CSARDSGLETEAFF
v_call: TRBV28; j_call: TRBJ2-1; clone_size: few; d_call: TRBD2; cdr3_nt: TGTGCCAGCAGTTTCCTCTCTCATCTAGCGGGAGACAATGAGCAGTTCTTC; cdr3_aa: CASSFLSHLAGDNEQFF
v_call: TRBV18; j_call: TRBJ2-3; clone_size: -; d_call: -; cdr3_nt: TGTGCCAGCTCACCATCAATCGACAGTTCGTCAGATACGCAGTATTTT; cdr3_aa: CASSPSIDSSSDTQYF
v_call: TRBV15; j_call: TRBJ2-7; clone_size: -; d_call: -; cdr3_nt: TGTGCCACCAGCAGAGGCCCTCTTGGCTTTACCTACGAGCAGTACTTC; cdr3_aa: CATSRGPLGFTYEQYF
v_call: TRBV20-1; j_call: TRBJ2-3; clone_size: many; d_call: -; cdr3_nt: TGCAGTGCAAGTCCTAGAAACACAGATACGCAGTATTTT; cdr3_aa: CSASPRNTDTQYF
v_call: TRBV20-1; j_call: TRBJ2-7; clone_size: -; d_call: -; cdr3_nt: TGCAGTGCTAGCGGCGGCGTCGCCTACGAGCAGTACTTC; cdr3_aa: CSASGGVAYEQYF
v_call: TRBV11-2; j_call: TRBJ2-1; clone_size: few; d_call: -; cdr3_nt: TGTGCCAGCAGCTTAGGTCCGATATGGGTCTTC; cdr3_aa: CASSLGPIWVF
v_call: TRBV18; j_call: TRBJ2-7; clone_size: few; d_call: -; cdr3_nt: TGTGCCAGCTCACCCGTCCGGACAGCCTCCTACGAGCAGTACTTC; cdr3_aa: CASSPVRTASYEQYF
v_call: TRBV6-2/TRBV6-3; j_call: TRBJ2-7; clone_size: -; d_call: -; cdr3_nt: TGTGCCAGCAGGGGTTCAGGCGTTACTACCTACGAGCAGTACTTC; cdr3_aa: CASRGSGVTTYEQYF
v_call: TRBV14; j_call: TRBJ2-1; clone_size: -; d_call: -; cdr3_nt: TGTGCCAGCAGCGAGTTCGCCTCCGATCCGGAGCAGTTCTTC; cdr3_aa: CASSEFASDPEQFF
v_call: TRBV6-5; j_call: TRBJ2-7; clone_size: few; d_call: -; cdr3_nt: TGTGCCAGCAGCCTACCTGGACCGATCCGCGAGCAGTACTTC; cdr3_aa: CASSLPGPIREQYF
v_call: TRBV9; j_call: TRBJ2-7; clone_size: few; d_call: -; cdr3_nt: TGTGCCAGCAGCTCGGAGGGCTACGAGCAGTACTTC; cdr3_aa: CASSSEGYEQYF
v_call: TRBV5-5; j_call: TRBJ2-7; clone_size: few; d_call: TRBD2; cdr3_nt: TGTGCCAGCAGCTTGGTTCTAGCGGGGGACTACGAGCAGTACTTC; cdr3_aa: CASSLVLAGDYEQYF
v_call: TRBV6-1; j_call: TRBJ2-1; clone_size: many; d_call: -; cdr3_nt: TGTGCCAGCAGCCAGGGGGGGGGATACTACAATGAGCAGTTCTTC; cdr3_aa: CASSQGGGYYNEQFF
v_call: TRBV12-3/TRBV12-4; j_call: TRBJ2-2; clone_size: many; d_call: -; cdr3_nt: TGTGCCAGCAGTTCCGGTGAAACGAACACCGGGGAGCTGTTTTTT; cdr3_aa: CASSSGETNTGELFF
v_call: TRBV27; j_call: TRBJ2-1; clone_size: -; d_call: -; cdr3_nt: TGTGCCAGCAGTTCACCCGGGATAGTTAGCTCCTACAATGAGCAGTTCTTC; cdr3_aa: CASSSPGIVSSYNEQFF
v_call: TRBV6-5; j_call: TRBJ1-4; clone_size: -; d_call: -; cdr3_nt: TGTGCCAGCAGTTACTCCGACTGGAATGAAAAACTGTTTTTT; cdr3_aa: CASSYSDWNEKLFF
v_call: TRBV18; j_call: TRBJ2-7; clone_size: many; d_call: TRBD1; cdr3_nt: TGTGCCAGCTCACCTCCGGGACAGGGAATCCACGAGCAGTACTTC; cdr3_aa: CASSPPGQGIHEQYF